Shown below are 8 T cell receptor beta chains from a single sample sequenced in a study of cytomegalovirus exposure and HLA in healthy donors. In the PCR, 60 Vbeta and 13 Jbeta primers were used. TCRdb's table, derived via immunoSEQ multiplex PCR, lists solely in-frame clones and lacks some. The sample includes 70,000 or so clones. Sequencing input: PBMCs. These receptors all stem from a boy aged 10-17 years in good health and CMV-seronegative.

The genes are TRBV4-1 and TRBJ2-1; D is unresolved. CDR3 length equals 15 residues. V lost 1 base and J 0 bases, leaving 7 bases between the germline ends. Germline CDR1 and CDR2: MGHRA and YSYEKL. CDR3 sequence: CASSQGRSSYNEQFF. The CDR3, as DNA: TGCGCCAGCAGCCAAGGACGGAGCTCCTACAATGAGCAGTTCTTC.

The CDR3 sequence is CASSLVRTVNEQFF. The CDR3 DNA reads as TGTGCCAGCAGCTTAGTTAGGACTGTCAATGAGCAGTTCTTC. The chain uses TRBV7-2 and TRBJ2-1, with D tentatively TRBD2 (5 bases). Germline V gene data show CDR1 as SGHTA and CDR2 as FQGNSA. V shed 1 base and J shed 6 bases, with 10 bases lying between them. The CDR3 spans 14 residues.

The rearrangement joins TRBV27 to TRBJ1-6; the match to TRBD1 covers 7 bases. CDR1 is MNHEY and CDR2 is SMNVEV in the germline V gene (reference sequence). The trim removed 10 bases at V and 7 bases at J, leaving 13 bases unmatched. The length of the CDR3 is 15 residues. CDR3 nucleotides: TGTGCCACCTCGCCGACCGGGACAGAGAATTCACCCCTCCACTTT. This sequence encodes CATSPTGTENSPLHF.

The chain recombines TRBV7-9 with TRBJ2-7, with D tentatively TRBD2 (5 bases). Trimming cost V 3 bases and J 3 bases, with 9 bases left between them. The CDR3 has 13 amino acids. The germline V gene has CDR1 SEHNR and CDR2 FQNEAQ (reference sequence). CDR3 region: CASSLIRDYEQYF. In DNA, the CDR3 is TGTGCCAGCAGCTTGATCCGGGACTACGAGCAGTACTTC.

This chain joins TRBV6-6 and TRBJ1-1; 8 positions match TRBD1. CDR3 length: 15 residues. The J segment lost 0 bases and the V segment lost 4 bases, leaving 4 bases of the junction unmatched. Germline CDR1 reads MNHNY; CDR2 reads SVGAGI (reference sequence). This CDR3 is CASSSTGGVNTEAFF. In DNA form, the CDR3 reads TGTGCCAGCAGTTCAACAGGGGGAGTGAACACTGAAGCTTTCTTT.

CDR3 protein: CAWSGPPGQTQYF. CDR3 nucleotide sequence: TGTGCCTGGAGTGGGCCTCCAGGGCAGACCCAGTACTTC. The J gene is TRBJ2-5, the V gene TRBV30; a possible D gene is TRBD1 (5 bases). Germline values: CDR1 GTSNPN, CDR2 SVGIG (reference sequence). The CDR3 is 13 residues long. Trimming removed 1 base at V and 6 bases at J, with 12 bases between.

The chain combines TRBV13 with TRBJ2-5; the D gene is possibly TRBD2 (6 bases). The germline gives CDR1 PRHDT, CDR2 FYEKMQ (reference sequence). The V and J ends lost 3 bases and 4 bases respectively, with 12 bases between them. The CDR3 totals 14 residues. The CDR3 nucleotides read TGTGCCAGCAGCTTCCCCGGGAGAGGAGAGACCCAGTACTTC. This encodes CASSFPGRGETQYF.

The gene calls are TRBV6-1 and TRBJ2-7; possibly TRBD2 for D (5 bases). This CDR3 has 15 amino acids. V was shortened by 4 bases and J by 5 bases, with 18 bases between the two germline ends. The germline V gene encodes CDR1 MNHNS and CDR2 SASEGT. The chain's CDR3 is CASSGLPGSGDEQYF. CDR3 coding DNA: TGTGCCAGCAGTGGACTCCCGGGATCCGGGGACGAGCAGTACTTC.